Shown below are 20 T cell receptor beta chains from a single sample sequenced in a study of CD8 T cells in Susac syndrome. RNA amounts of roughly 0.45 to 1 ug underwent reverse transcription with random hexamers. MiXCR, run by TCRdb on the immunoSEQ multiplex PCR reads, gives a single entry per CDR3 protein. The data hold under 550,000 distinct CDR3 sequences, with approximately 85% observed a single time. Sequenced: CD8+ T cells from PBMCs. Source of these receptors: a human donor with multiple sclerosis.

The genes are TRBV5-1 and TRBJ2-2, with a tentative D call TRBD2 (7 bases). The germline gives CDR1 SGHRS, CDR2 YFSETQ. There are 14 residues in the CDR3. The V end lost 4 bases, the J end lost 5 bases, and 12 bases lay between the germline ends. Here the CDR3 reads CASSGGAGTGELFF. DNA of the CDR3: TGCGCCAGCAGCGGGGGGGCCGGGACCGGGGAGCTGTTTTTT. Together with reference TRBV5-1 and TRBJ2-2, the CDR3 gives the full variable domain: KAGVTQTPRYLIKTRGQQVTLSCSPISGHRSVSWYQQTPGQGLQFLFEYFSETQRNKGNFPGRFSGRQFSNSRSEMNVSTLELGDSALYLCASSGGAGTGELFFGEGSRLTVL.

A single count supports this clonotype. The chain's CDR3 is CSVPGQGAGYGYTF. The DNA for the CDR3 is TGCAGCGTTCCCGGACAGGGGGCGGGCTATGGCTACACCTTC. The chain has TRBV29-1 and TRBJ1-2, with 11 bases that match TRBD1. The CDR3 totals 14 residues. Germline V gene data show CDR1 as SQVTM and CDR2 as ANQGSEA. Germline trimming cut 5 bases from V and 4 bases from J; bases unmatched to any gene: 6.

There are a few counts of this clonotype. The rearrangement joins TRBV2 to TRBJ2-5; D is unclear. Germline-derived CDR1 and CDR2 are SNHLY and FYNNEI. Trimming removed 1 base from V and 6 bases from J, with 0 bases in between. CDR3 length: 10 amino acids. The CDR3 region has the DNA TGTGCCAGCAGTGAAGAGACCCAGTACTTC. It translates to CASSEETQYF.

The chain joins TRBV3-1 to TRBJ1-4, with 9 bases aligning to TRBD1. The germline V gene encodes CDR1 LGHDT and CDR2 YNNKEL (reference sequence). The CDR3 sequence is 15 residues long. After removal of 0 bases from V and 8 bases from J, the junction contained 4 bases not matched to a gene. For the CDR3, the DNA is TGTGCCAGCAGCCAAGAAACAGGGGGCGGAGAAAAACTGTTTTTT. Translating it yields CASSQETGGGEKLFF.

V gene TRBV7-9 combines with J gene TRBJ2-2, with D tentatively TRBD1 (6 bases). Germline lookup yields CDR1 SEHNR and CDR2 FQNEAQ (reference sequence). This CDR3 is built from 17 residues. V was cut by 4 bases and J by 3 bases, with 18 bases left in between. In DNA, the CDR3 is TGTGCCAGCAGCTCAACTGCCGACAGGTCGGACACCGGGGAGCTGTTTTTT. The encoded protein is CASSSTADRSDTGELFF.

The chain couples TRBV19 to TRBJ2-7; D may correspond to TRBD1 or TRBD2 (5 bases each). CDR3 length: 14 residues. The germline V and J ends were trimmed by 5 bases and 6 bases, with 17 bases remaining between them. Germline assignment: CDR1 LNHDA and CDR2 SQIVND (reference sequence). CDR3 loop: CASSYVEGSREQYF. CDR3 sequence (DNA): TGTGCCAGTAGTTATGTTGAGGGGTCCCGCGAGCAGTACTTC.

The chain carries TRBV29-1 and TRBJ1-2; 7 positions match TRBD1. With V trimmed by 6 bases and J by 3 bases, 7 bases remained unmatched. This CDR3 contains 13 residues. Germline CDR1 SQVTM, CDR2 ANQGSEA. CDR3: CSVMTGRDYGYTF. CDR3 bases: TGCAGCGTGATGACAGGGCGCGACTATGGCTACACCTTC.

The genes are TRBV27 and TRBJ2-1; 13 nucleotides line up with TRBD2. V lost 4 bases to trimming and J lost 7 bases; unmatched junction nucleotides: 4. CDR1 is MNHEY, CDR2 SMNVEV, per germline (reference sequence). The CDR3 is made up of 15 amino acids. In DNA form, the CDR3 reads TGTGCCAGCAGTTCAGGGACTAGCGGGATGAATGAGCAGTTCTTC. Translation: CASSSGTSGMNEQFF.

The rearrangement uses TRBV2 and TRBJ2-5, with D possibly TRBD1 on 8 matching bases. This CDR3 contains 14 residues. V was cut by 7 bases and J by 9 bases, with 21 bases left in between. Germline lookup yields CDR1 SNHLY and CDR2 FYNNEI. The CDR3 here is CASILTGEGEAQYF. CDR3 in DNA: TGTGCCAGCATTCTGACAGGGGAGGGCGAGGCCCAGTACTTC.

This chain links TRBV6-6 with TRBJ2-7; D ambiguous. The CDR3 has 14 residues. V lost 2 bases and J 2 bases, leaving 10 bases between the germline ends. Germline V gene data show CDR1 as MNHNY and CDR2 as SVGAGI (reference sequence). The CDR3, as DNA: TGTGCCAGCAGTTACGATAACAGAGCCTACGAGCAGTACTTC. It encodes CASSYDNRAYEQYF.

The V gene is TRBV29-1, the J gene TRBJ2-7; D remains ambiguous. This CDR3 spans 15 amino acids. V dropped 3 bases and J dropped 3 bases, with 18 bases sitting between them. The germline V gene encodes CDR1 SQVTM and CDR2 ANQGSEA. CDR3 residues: CSVDGMEEDHYEQYF. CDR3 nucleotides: TGCAGCGTTGATGGGATGGAAGAGGATCACTACGAGCAGTACTTC.

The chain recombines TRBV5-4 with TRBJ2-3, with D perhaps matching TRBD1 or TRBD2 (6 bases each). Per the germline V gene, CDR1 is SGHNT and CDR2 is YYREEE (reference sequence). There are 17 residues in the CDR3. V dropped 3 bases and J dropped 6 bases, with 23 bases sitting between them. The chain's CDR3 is CASSWGELGGWLDTQYF. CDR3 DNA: TGTGCCAGCAGCTGGGGGGAATTAGGGGGTTGGCTGGATACGCAGTATTTT.

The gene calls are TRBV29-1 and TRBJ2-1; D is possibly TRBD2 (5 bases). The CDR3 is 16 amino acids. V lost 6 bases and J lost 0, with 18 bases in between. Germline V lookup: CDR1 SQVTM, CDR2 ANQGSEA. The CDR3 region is CSVYRSEHSSYNEQFF. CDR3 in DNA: TGCAGCGTCTACCGTAGCGAACACAGCTCCTACAATGAGCAGTTCTTC.

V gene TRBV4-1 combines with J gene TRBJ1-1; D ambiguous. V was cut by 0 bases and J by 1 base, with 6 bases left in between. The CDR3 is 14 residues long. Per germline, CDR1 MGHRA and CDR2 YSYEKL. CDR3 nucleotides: TGCGCCAGCAGCCAAGATAAGGGGAACACTGAAGCTTTCTTT. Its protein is CASSQDKGNTEAFF.

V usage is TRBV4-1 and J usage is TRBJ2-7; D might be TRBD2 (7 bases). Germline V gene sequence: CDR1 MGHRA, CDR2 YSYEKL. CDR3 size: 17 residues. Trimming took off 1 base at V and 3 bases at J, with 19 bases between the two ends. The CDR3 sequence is CASSQVFGGGMFYEQYF. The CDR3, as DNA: TGCGCCAGCAGCCAAGTTTTTGGCGGGGGCATGTTCTACGAGCAGTACTTC.

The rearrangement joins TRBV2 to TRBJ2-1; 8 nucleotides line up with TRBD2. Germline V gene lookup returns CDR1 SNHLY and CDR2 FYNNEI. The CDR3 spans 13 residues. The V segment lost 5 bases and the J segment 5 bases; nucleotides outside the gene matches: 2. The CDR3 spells CASSWTSNNEQFF. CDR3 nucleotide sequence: TGTGCCAGCAGTTGGACTAGCAACAATGAGCAGTTCTTC.

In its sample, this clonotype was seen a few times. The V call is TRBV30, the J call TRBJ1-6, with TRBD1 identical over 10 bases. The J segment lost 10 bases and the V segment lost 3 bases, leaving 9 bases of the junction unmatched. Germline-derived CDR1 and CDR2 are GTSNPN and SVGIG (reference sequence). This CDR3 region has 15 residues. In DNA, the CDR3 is TGTGCCTGGAGGGGGGACAGGGGCCCCGGATCACCCCTCCACTTT. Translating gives CAWRGDRGPGSPLHF. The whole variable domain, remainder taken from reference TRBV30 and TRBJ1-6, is SQTIHQWPATLVQPVGSPLSLECTVEGTSNPNLYWYRQAAGRGLQLLFYSVGIGQISSEVPQNLSASRPQDRQFILSSKKLLLSDSGFYLCAWRGDRGPGSPLHFGNGTRLTVT.

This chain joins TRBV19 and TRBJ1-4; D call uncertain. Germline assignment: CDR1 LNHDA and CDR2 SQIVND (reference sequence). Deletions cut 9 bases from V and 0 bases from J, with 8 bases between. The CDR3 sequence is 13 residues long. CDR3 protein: CASLAATNEKLFF. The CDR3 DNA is TGTGCCAGCCTGGCTGCAACTAATGAAAAACTGTTTTTT.

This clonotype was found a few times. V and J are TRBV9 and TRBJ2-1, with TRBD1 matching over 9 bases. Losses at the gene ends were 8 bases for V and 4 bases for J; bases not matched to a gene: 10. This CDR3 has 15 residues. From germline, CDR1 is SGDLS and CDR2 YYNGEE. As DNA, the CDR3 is TGTGCCAGTACCCCCGGGACAGGGTATTACAATGAGCAGTTCTTC. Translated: CASTPGTGYYNEQFF.

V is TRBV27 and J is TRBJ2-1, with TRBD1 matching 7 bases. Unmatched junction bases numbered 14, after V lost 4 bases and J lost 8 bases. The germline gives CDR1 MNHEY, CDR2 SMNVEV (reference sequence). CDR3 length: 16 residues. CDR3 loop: CASSYIRDSPGDEQFF. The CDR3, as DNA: TGTGCCAGCAGTTACATCCGGGACAGCCCGGGCGATGAGCAGTTCTTC.